These 15 T cell receptor beta chains share one sample of origin, sequenced in a study of long-term antiretroviral therapy in people with HIV. This was the immunoSEQ v3.0 assay at survey level. Generated by immunoSEQ multiplex PCR, the TCRdb table keeps only in-frame clones and is missing some. This sample carries tens of thousands of clones, roughly 80% of them seen once, and the ten largest clones take less than 20%. This sample comprised unsorted PBMCs, obtained 0.5 years before starting antiretroviral therapy. The receptor set was obtained from a man aged 40-49 years with HIV.

The gene calls are TRBV2 and TRBJ1-2; 7 bases align to TRBD1. The germline CDR1 and CDR2 sequences are SNHLY and FYNNEI. This CDR3 contains 12 residues. Unmatched junction bases numbered 6, after V lost 7 bases and J lost 7 bases. As DNA, the CDR3 is TGTGCCAGCAACCTAGGGGGCCCTGGCTACACCTTC. Protein product: CASNLGGPGYTF.

Comment on this clone: An end of the junction differs from the germline gene, which may be a read error. The J gene is TRBJ1-1, the V gene TRBV14; 8 bases are shared with TRBD1. Per the germline V gene, CDR1 is SGHDN and CDR2 is FVKESK. The CDR3 is made up of 16 amino acids. For the CDR3, the DNA is TGTGCCAGCACCCAAGGGAGAGACAGGGGGAACACTGAAGCTTTCTTT. It is translated as CASTQGRDRGNTEAFF.

This rearrangement joins TRBV7-2 to TRBJ1-1; D gene uncertain. Trimming cost V 2 bases and J 7 bases, with 8 bases left between them. This CDR3 is 12 amino acids long. Germline CDR1 is SGHTA and CDR2 is FQGNSA. Written as DNA, the CDR3 is TGTGCCAGCAGCTTAATGGGTAGTGAAGCTTTCTTT. This codes for CASSLMGSEAFF.

This clone was detected only a few times. The chain recombines TRBV5-1 with TRBJ1-1; 9 bases map to TRBD1. The trim removed 4 bases at V and 4 bases at J, leaving 11 bases unmatched. Germline values: CDR1 SGHRS, CDR2 YFSETQ. The CDR3 is 16 amino acids. CDR3 region: CASSIQTGGLSTEAFF. CDR3 sequence (DNA): TGCGCCAGCAGCATACAGACAGGGGGTTTGAGCACTGAAGCTTTCTTT.

The rearrangement joins TRBV7-8 to TRBJ1-5; 9 positions match TRBD1. V was pared by 5 bases and J by 7 bases, with 9 bases of the junction left unmatched. This CDR3 spans 15 amino acids. Germline-derived CDR1 and CDR2 are SGHVS and FQNEAQ. In nucleotides, the CDR3 is TGTGCCAGCAGCCCTACGGGACAGGGTGTCCAGCCCCAGCATTTT. Protein product: CASSPTGQGVQPQHF.

This clone was seen more than once but under ten times. The chain joins TRBV5-4 to TRBJ1-2; the D is unclear. Trimming took off 3 bases at V and 1 base at J, with 10 bases between the two ends. The CDR3 runs to 14 residues. The germline V gene encodes CDR1 SGHNT and CDR2 YYREEE (reference sequence). The CDR3 loop reads CASSSGGSNYGYTF. The CDR3 DNA reads TGTGCCAGCAGCTCTGGCGGCAGTAACTATGGCTACACCTTC. The full variable domain, in which reference TRBV5-4 and TRBJ1-2 provide the parts outside the CDR3, is ETGVTQSPTHLIKTRGQQVTLRCSSQSGHNTVSWYQQALGQGPQFIFQYYREEENGRGNFPPRFSGLQFPNYSSELNVNALELDDSALYLCASSSGGSNYGYTFGSGTRLTVV.

The table lists this clone with a few counts. The chain recombines TRBV5-6 with TRBJ2-7, with 8 bases fitting TRBD1. The CDR3 extends over 14 amino acids. Trimming took 5 bases from V and 3 from J; bases not matched to a gene: 7. The germline V gene has CDR1 SGHDT and CDR2 YYEEEE. CDR3 sequence reads: CASRLTGEFYEQYF. The CDR3 nucleotides read TGTGCCAGCAGATTGACAGGGGAGTTCTACGAGCAGTACTTC.

The count of this clone is one. V and J are TRBV7-9 and TRBJ2-7; D is ambiguous. Trimming pared 7 bases from V and 3 bases from J, leaving 7 bases between. Germline CDR1 reads SEHNR; CDR2 reads FQNEAQ (reference sequence). CDR3 length: 11 amino acids. In DNA, the CDR3 is TGTGCCAGCACCCTAAACTACGAGCAGTACTTC. Translating gives CASTLNYEQYF. Using reference TRBV7-9 and TRBJ2-7 for the parts outside the CDR3, the full variable domain is DTGVSQNPRHKITKRGQNVTFRCDPISEHNRLYWYRQTLGQGPEFLTYFQNEAQLEKSRLLSDRFSAERPKGSFSTLEIQRTEQGDSAMYLCASTLNYEQYFGPGTRLTVT.

This sequence joins TRBV4-2 and TRBJ1-1; a possible D gene is TRBD1 (5 bases). The V end was cut by 0 bases, the J end by 1 base, with 15 bases between. The germline gives CDR1 LGHNA, CDR2 YNFKEQ. The CDR3 contains 17 residues. The CDR3 sequence is CASSQEWAGWENTEAFF. For the CDR3, the DNA is TGTGCCAGCAGCCAAGAGTGGGCAGGGTGGGAGAACACTGAAGCTTTCTTT.

Only one count was recorded for this clone. One end of the junction varies from germline; a read error may be responsible. The chain links TRBV18 to TRBJ1-1; a possible D gene is TRBD1 (5 bases). CDR1 KGHSH and CDR2 LQKENI come from the germline V gene. This CDR3 is built from 12 residues. The CDR3 here is CAGSPGSETAFF. CDR3 DNA: TGTGCCGGCTCACCAGGGAGTGAAACGGCTTTCTTT.

V is TRBV5-6 and J is TRBJ2-6; the D is unclear. The germline V and J ends were trimmed by 9 bases and 0 bases, with 1 base remaining between them. The CDR3 covers 11 residues. The germline V gene has CDR1 SGHDT and CDR2 YYEEEE. The chain's CDR3 is CATSGANVLTF. CDR3 nucleotides: TGTGCCACCTCTGGGGCCAACGTCCTGACTTTC.

The chain couples TRBV28 to TRBJ2-3; perhaps TRBD1 as D (5 bases). This CDR3 comprises 14 residues. Germline CDR1 and CDR2: MDHEN and SYDVKM. Between the trimmed V and J ends, which lost 6 bases and 0 bases, there was a span of 10 bases. CDR3 bases: TGTGCCAGCAGCTCAGGGCTGAGCACAGATACGCAGTATTTT. It is translated as CASSSGLSTDTQYF. The full variable domain, completed using reference TRBV28 and TRBJ2-3, is DVKVTQSSRYLVKRTGEKVFLECVQDMDHENMFWYRQDPGLGLRLIYFSYDVKMKEKGDIPEGYSVSREKKERFSLILESASTNQTSMYLCASSSGLSTDTQYFGPGTRLTVL.

The V call is TRBV7-2, the J call TRBJ2-5, with 9 nucleotides matching TRBD2. CDR1 and CDR2 from the germline V gene are SGHTA and FQGNSA. The length of the CDR3 is 15 residues. The V segment lost 2 bases and the J segment 4 bases; nucleotides outside the gene matches: 5. The CDR3, as DNA: TGTGCCAGCAGCTTAAACCCGGGACTAGCAGAGACCCAGTACTTC. Protein: CASSLNPGLAETQYF. The variable domain in full, completed from reference TRBV7-2 and TRBJ2-5, reads GAGVSQSPSNKVTEKGKDVELRCDPISGHTALYWYRQSLGQGLEFLIYFQGNSAPDKSGLPSDRFSAERTGGSVSTLTIQRTQQEDSAVYLCASSLNPGLAETQYFGPGTRLLVL.

This clone has a handful of counts. The chain has TRBV5-1 and TRBJ1-5, with a weak D call TRBD1 (6 bases). V was cut by 0 bases and J by 7 bases, with 11 bases left in between. There are 14 residues in the CDR3. Looked up from germline, CDR1 is SGHRS and CDR2 is YFSETQ. The CDR3 loop reads CASSLEGGRQPQHF. The DNA of the CDR3 is TGCGCCAGCAGCTTGGAGGGGGGGAGACAGCCCCAGCATTTT. Variable domain in full (rest from reference TRBV5-1 and TRBJ1-5): KAGVTQTPRYLIKTRGQQVTLSCSPISGHRSVSWYQQTPGQGLQFLFEYFSETQRNKGNFPGRFSGRQFSNSRSEMNVSTLELGDSALYLCASSLEGGRQPQHFGDGTRLSIL.

The chain recombines TRBV10-3 with TRBJ1-2; TRBD1 matches 7 bases. The CDR3 spans 14 residues. CDR1 is ENHRY and CDR2 is SYGVKD in the germline V gene. The junction had 9 bases not matched to a gene; V was cut back by 8 bases and J by 3 bases. CDR3 sequence (DNA): TGTGCCATCCGGGGACAGTTCGAGGACTATGGCTACACCTTC. Protein sequence: CAIRGQFEDYGYTF.